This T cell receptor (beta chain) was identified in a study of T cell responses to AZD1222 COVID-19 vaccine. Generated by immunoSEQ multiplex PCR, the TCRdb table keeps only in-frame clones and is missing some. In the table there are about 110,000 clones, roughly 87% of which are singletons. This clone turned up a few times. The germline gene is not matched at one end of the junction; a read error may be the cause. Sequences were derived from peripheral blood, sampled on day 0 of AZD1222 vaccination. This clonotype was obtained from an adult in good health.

The CDR3 DNA follows: TGTGCCAGTAGTTTATCACCGACGGGGGGCGGAAGTCTTCAGCCCCAGCATTTT. It codes for CASSLSPTGGGSLQPQHF. The chain carries TRBV27 and TRBJ1-5; D perhaps matches TRBD1 (6 bases). Germline assignment: CDR1 MNHEY and CDR2 SMNVEV (reference sequence). The CDR3 is 18 amino acids.